This TCR beta chain derives from a study of blood T cell repertoires in COVID-19. Study summary: The analysed material was cDNA or gDNA that came from T cells, B-cell-depleted T cells, or PBMCs.

Germline assignment: CDR1 MNHEY and CDR2 SMNVEV (reference sequence). V was trimmed by 2 bases and J by 6 bases, leaving 7 bases between them. CDR3 length: 13 residues. Here immunoSEQ multiplex PCR was the method, and the copy in TCRdb shows in-frame clones only, minus some. Here the sample spans nearly 40,000 clones, roughly 88% being singletons. Source material: peripheral blood. The sequence came from a woman in her 70s with acute or convalescent COVID-19. The chain couples TRBV27 to TRBJ2-2; D may be TRBD2 (5 bases). In DNA, the CDR3 is TGTGCCAGCAGTTTAACGGGGTCCGGGGAGCTGTTTTTT. It codes for CASSLTGSGELFF.